Following are 27 T cell receptor beta chains from one sample sequenced in a study of blood T cell repertoires in COVID-19 (dated by TCRdb to about 2020). Library preparation employed the immunoSEQ multiplex PCR assay. As stored in TCRdb, this immuneACCESS dataset retains in-frame rearrangements with V and J assigned. A fraction of the clones does not appear; measured against another copy, unresolved V genes explain less than half of the discrepancy, and the remainder lacks a known reason. The sample table holds approximately 75,000 clones, of which around nine tenths were seen once. The ten largest account for around 6% of the sample. The sequencing input was peripheral blood. The receptors were gathered from a man older than 75 with COVID-19, enrolled during active disease.

CDR3 region: CASSLQGPLPEAFF. The DNA of the CDR3 is TGTGCCAGCAGCTTGCAGGGGCCGCTACCAGAAGCTTTCTTT. The chain is built from TRBV5-6 and TRBJ1-1, with D possibly matching TRBD1 (6 bases). Germline loops: CDR1 SGHDT, CDR2 YYEEEE. With 1 base removed from V and 8 bases from J, the gap between germline ends came to 15 bases. CDR3 size: 14 residues.

The CDR3 nucleotides read TGTGCCAGCAGCTCCCCCGGGACAGGGGGGTACGAGCAGTACTTC. Translation gives CASSSPGTGGYEQYF. V usage is TRBV5-6 and J usage is TRBJ2-7; 11 bases map to TRBD1. The CDR3 spans 15 residues. Germline loops: CDR1 SGHDT, CDR2 YYEEEE. V lost 3 bases to trimming and J lost 4 bases; unmatched junction nucleotides: 6.

This clone appeared a single time. This chain uses TRBV5-1 with TRBJ2-7; 10 positions match TRBD1. CDR3 length: 15 amino acids. V lost 0 bases and J lost 2; bases outside the gene matches: 2. Germline values: CDR1 SGHRS, CDR2 YFSETQ. In DNA form, the CDR3 reads TGCGCCAGCAGCTTGGAAGGGACAGGGGCCTACGAGCAGTACTTC. This codes for CASSLEGTGAYEQYF.

This clone appeared a single time. The chain links TRBV3-1 (or the pseudogene TRBV3-2) to TRBJ1-6, with TRBD1 matching over 7 bases. The CDR3 is 14 residues long. V lost 5 bases and J lost 6; bases outside the gene matches: 4. Germline-derived CDR1 and CDR2 are LGHDT and YNNKEL (reference sequence). The CDR3 DNA reads as TGTGCCAGCAGCAGGCGACAGGGTAATTCACCCCTCCACTTT. Protein: CASSRRQGNSPLHF.

The CDR3, as DNA: TGTGCCAGGGGGAAAGGGGTGGCCTATGGCTACACCTTC. Protein product: CARGKGVAYGYTF. This chain uses TRBV2 with TRBJ1-2; TRBD1 might be the D (5 bases). V was clipped by 9 bases and J by 4 bases, with 15 bases between them. Germline V gives CDR1 SNHLY, CDR2 FYNNEI. The CDR3 extends over 13 amino acids.

V is TRBV9 and J is TRBJ1-3, with 7 bases identical to TRBD1. Germline V gives CDR1 SGDLS, CDR2 YYNGEE. The CDR3 has 15 amino acids. Losses at the gene ends were 4 bases for V and 4 bases for J; bases not matched to a gene: 8. The CDR3 coding sequence is TGTGCCAGCAGCCCCCAGGGGGTCTCAGGAAACACCATATATTTT. The encoded protein is CASSPQGVSGNTIYF.

This chain links TRBV6-6 with TRBJ1-4; 7 positions match TRBD1. This CDR3 spans 13 amino acids. J lost 4 bases, V lost 10 bases, and 6 bases had no gene match. Germline loops: CDR1 MNHNY, CDR2 SVGAGI (reference sequence). CDR3 nucleotide sequence: TGTGCCACCCAGGGACAGTTTAATGAAAAACTGTTTTTT. Encoded protein: CATQGQFNEKLFF.

This chain links TRBV28 with TRBJ1-2, with D perhaps TRBD1 (6 bases). The germline V gene encodes CDR1 MDHEN and CDR2 SYDVKM. The V end was cut by 1 base, the J end by 6 bases, with 12 bases between. The CDR3 loop spans 14 amino acids. The CDR3 DNA is TGTGCCAGCAGTTTATTGGGGGCACTGGATGGCTACACCTTC. It yields the protein CASSLLGALDGYTF.

This chain connects TRBV7-8 to TRBJ1-2; D unclear. Trimming removed 1 base at V and 4 bases at J, with 10 bases between. CDR3 length equals 14 residues. Germline V gene data show CDR1 as SGHVS and CDR2 as FQNEAQ. CDR3 DNA sequence: TGTGCCAGCAGCTTAGAGGTTCGGGGCTATGGCTACACCTTC. Protein: CASSLEVRGYGYTF. The entire variable domain, with the rest obtained from reference TRBV7-8 and TRBJ1-2, is as follows: GAGVSQSPRYKVAKRGQDVALRCDPISGHVSLFWYQQALGQGPEFLTYFQNEAQLDKSGLPSDRFFAERPEGSVSTLKIQRTQQEDSAVYLCASSLEVRGYGYTFGSGTRLTVV.

The V and J genes are TRBV6-5 and TRBJ1-5; D is unresolved. Per germline, CDR1 MNHEY and CDR2 SVGAGI. This CDR3 comprises 15 residues. V shed 0 bases and J shed 1 base, with 7 bases lying between them. The CDR3 region has the DNA TGTGCCAGCAGTTACTCGGGGAGGAGCAATCAGCCCCAGCATTTT. Protein: CASSYSGRSNQPQHF.

V and J are TRBV7-7 and TRBJ2-1, with 10 nucleotides matching TRBD2. Looked up from germline, CDR1 is SSHAT and CDR2 is FNYEAQ (reference sequence). The V segment lost 5 bases and the J segment 6 bases; nucleotides outside the gene matches: 16. CDR3 length: 18 amino acids. CDR3 nucleotide sequence: TGTGCCAGCAGCCCCCACCCCGGTCTAGCGGGGGTAATCAATGAGCAGTTCTTC. Translated, it gives CASSPHPGLAGVINEQFF.

The chain is built from TRBV19 and TRBJ1-6, with 9 bases identical to TRBD1. V lost 3 bases and J lost 8; bases outside the gene matches: 8. The CDR3 is 16 residues long. Germline assignment: CDR1 LNHDA and CDR2 SQIVND (reference sequence). DNA for the CDR3: TGTGCCAGTAGTATCACAGGGGGCCGTAGGGATTCACCCCTCCACTTT. It codes for CASSITGGRRDSPLHF.

This clone was seen only once. The V call is TRBV5-1, the J call TRBJ2-1, with TRBD2 matching 10 bases. V lost 6 bases to trimming and J lost 8 bases; unmatched junction nucleotides: 11. Germline CDR1 is SGHRS and CDR2 is YFSETQ. The CDR3 extends over 15 amino acids. The CDR3 loop is CASIQTAGTSDEQFF. In DNA, the CDR3 is TGCGCCAGCATCCAGACCGCCGGGACTAGCGATGAGCAGTTCTTC.

The chain carries TRBV7-2 and TRBJ2-5, with 8 bases matching TRBD2. J gave up 4 bases and V 5 bases, and 9 bases lay outside the gene matches. Germline loops: CDR1 SGHTA, CDR2 FQGNSA. This CDR3 spans 15 amino acids. CDR3 nucleotides: TGTGCCAGCAGCCCAGCGTTTAGCGGGGTAGAGACCCAGTACTTC. Amino acids: CASSPAFSGVETQYF. The complete variable domain, with remaining parts taken from reference TRBV7-2 and TRBJ2-5, reads GAGVSQSPSNKVTEKGKDVELRCDPISGHTALYWYRQSLGQGLEFLIYFQGNSAPDKSGLPSDRFSAERTGGSVSTLTIQRTQQEDSAVYLCASSPAFSGVETQYFGPGTRLLVL.

This clone is a singleton in its sample. The V gene is TRBV6-5, the J gene TRBJ2-1; TRBD1 matches at 9 bases. Germline assignment: CDR1 MNHEY and CDR2 SVGAGI. This CDR3 is 13 amino acids long. J lost 6 bases, V lost 10 bases, and 7 bases had no gene match. CDR3 DNA: TGTGCCACCACGGGGACAGGGCTCAATGAGCAGTTCTTC. It specifies CATTGTGLNEQFF.

The chain employs TRBV24-1 and TRBJ2-2; D is perhaps TRBD1 (5 bases). V dropped 8 bases and J dropped 4 bases, with 7 bases sitting between them. This CDR3 spans 12 amino acids. Germline V gene lookup returns CDR1 KGHDR and CDR2 SFDVKD. The CDR3 DNA reads as TGTGCCACCAAAGGGGTCACCGGGGAGCTGTTTTTT. Translating it yields CATKGVTGELFF.

The chain couples TRBV6-4 to TRBJ2-3; tentative D call: TRBD2 (6 bases). CDR1 is MRHNA and CDR2 is SNTAGT in the germline V gene. The germline V and J ends were trimmed by 2 bases and 6 bases, with 12 bases remaining between them. The CDR3 sequence is 14 residues long. The CDR3 DNA sequence: TGTGCCAGCAGTGACACAGGAGGGGCCGATACGCAGTATTTT. It encodes CASSDTGGADTQYF.

V gene TRBV11-2 combines with J gene TRBJ1-6; D gene ambiguous. This CDR3 has 14 amino acids. Germline V gene sequence: CDR1 SGHAT, CDR2 FQNNGV. The V end was cut by 5 bases, the J end by 8 bases, with 13 bases between. CDR3 bases: TGTGCCAGCAGCCTGGGTGTGAGGGATTCACCCCTCCACTTT. It encodes CASSLGVRDSPLHF.

A single count supports this clone. The chain joins TRBV7-2 to TRBJ2-7; a weak D match, TRBD2 (7 bases). Germline CDR1 and CDR2: SGHTA and FQGNSA. Trimming pared 1 base from V and 0 bases from J, leaving 13 bases between. This CDR3 spans 16 amino acids. The DNA for the CDR3 is TGTGCCAGCAGCTTAGTGGGGGGGGCCAGCTCCTACGAGCAGTACTTC. Its protein product is CASSLVGGASSYEQYF.

The chain combines TRBV3-1 (or the pseudogene TRBV3-2) with TRBJ2-3; a weak D match, TRBD2 (6 bases). Germline lookup yields CDR1 LGHDT and CDR2 YNNKEL (reference sequence). There are 13 residues in the CDR3. Deletions cut 9 bases from V and 2 bases from J, with 12 bases between. The CDR3 DNA reads as TGTGCCAGTAGTGGGGGGTTCACAGATACGCAGTATTTT. Protein: CASSGGFTDTQYF.

The table lists this clone with a few counts. The V call is TRBV19, the J call TRBJ1-5; D gene uncertain. Germline V gene lookup returns CDR1 LNHDA and CDR2 SQIVND (reference sequence). V lost 7 bases and J 0 bases, leaving 7 bases between the germline ends. This CDR3 comprises 13 residues. In nucleotides, the CDR3 is TGTGCCAGTAAGAGGGATAGCAATCAGCCCCAGCATTTT. The encoded protein is CASKRDSNQPQHF. Complete variable domain (other parts from reference TRBV19 and TRBJ1-5): DGGITQSPKYLFRKEGQNVTLSCEQNLNHDAMYWYRQDPGQGLRLIYYSQIVNDFQKGDIAEGYSVSREKKESFPLTVTSAQKNPTAFYLCASKRDSNQPQHFGDGTRLSIL.

This chain connects TRBV2 to TRBJ1-1, with D perhaps matching TRBD1 (5 bases). This CDR3 is built from 14 residues. V lost 8 bases, J lost 4 bases, and 17 bases lay in between. Germline assignment: CDR1 SNHLY and CDR2 FYNNEI. CDR3 loop: CASGRGGEATEAFF. CDR3 bases: TGTGCCAGCGGCCGCGGGGGTGAGGCCACTGAAGCTTTCTTT. The whole variable domain, filled in from reference TRBV2 and TRBJ1-1, reads EPEVTQTPSHQVTQMGQEVILRCVPISNHLYFYWYRQILGQKVEFLVSFYNNEISEKSEIFDDQFSVERPDGSNFTLKIRSTKLEDSAMYFCASGRGGEATEAFFGQGTRLTVV.

The chain uses TRBV4-2 and TRBJ2-2; 7 bases align to TRBD1. J gave up 0 bases and V 4 bases, and 8 bases lay outside the gene matches. Germline-derived CDR1 and CDR2 are LGHNA and YNFKEQ. The CDR3 runs 17 residues. The chain's CDR3 is CASSRRTGAANTGELFF. In DNA, the CDR3 is TGTGCCAGCAGCCGACGTACAGGGGCCGCGAACACCGGGGAGCTGTTTTTT.

The chain combines TRBV5-1 with TRBJ2-5, with 8 bases matching TRBD2. V lost 0 bases and J lost 5; bases outside the gene matches: 3. There are 14 residues in the CDR3. Germline CDR1 reads SGHRS; CDR2 reads YFSETQ. CDR3 sequence reads: CASSLVLAGETQYF. The CDR3 nucleotides read TGCGCCAGCAGCTTGGTTTTAGCGGGGGAGACCCAGTACTTC.

Written as DNA, the CDR3 is TGCGCCAGCAGCCAAGAACAGGGAAACTCTGGAAACACCATATATTTT. Its protein is CASSQEQGNSGNTIYF. The rearrangement uses TRBV4-1 and TRBJ1-3; D is perhaps TRBD1 (6 bases). Germline V gene lookup returns CDR1 MGHRA and CDR2 YSYEKL. V was cut by 0 bases and J by 0 bases, with 9 bases left in between. CDR3 length: 16 residues.

This chain joins TRBV9 and TRBJ1-2; 9 nucleotides agree with TRBD1. The CDR3 totals 15 residues. Trimming at V came to 0 bases and at J to 7 bases, leaving 7 bases not matched to a gene. Germline V lookup: CDR1 SGDLS, CDR2 YYNGEE. The DNA for the CDR3 is TGTGCCAGCAGCGTAGCTACAGGGGGCTACGGTGGCTACACCTTC. This encodes CASSVATGGYGGYTF.

This sequence joins TRBV28 and TRBJ1-1; 9 nucleotides line up with TRBD1. Germline V CDR1 and CDR2: MDHEN, SYDVKM. V lost 2 bases and J lost 3; bases outside the gene matches: 7. The CDR3 extends over 16 amino acids. The chain's CDR3 is CASSLASTGGDTEAFF. Written as DNA, the CDR3 is TGTGCCAGCAGTTTAGCCTCGACAGGGGGGGACACTGAAGCTTTCTTT.